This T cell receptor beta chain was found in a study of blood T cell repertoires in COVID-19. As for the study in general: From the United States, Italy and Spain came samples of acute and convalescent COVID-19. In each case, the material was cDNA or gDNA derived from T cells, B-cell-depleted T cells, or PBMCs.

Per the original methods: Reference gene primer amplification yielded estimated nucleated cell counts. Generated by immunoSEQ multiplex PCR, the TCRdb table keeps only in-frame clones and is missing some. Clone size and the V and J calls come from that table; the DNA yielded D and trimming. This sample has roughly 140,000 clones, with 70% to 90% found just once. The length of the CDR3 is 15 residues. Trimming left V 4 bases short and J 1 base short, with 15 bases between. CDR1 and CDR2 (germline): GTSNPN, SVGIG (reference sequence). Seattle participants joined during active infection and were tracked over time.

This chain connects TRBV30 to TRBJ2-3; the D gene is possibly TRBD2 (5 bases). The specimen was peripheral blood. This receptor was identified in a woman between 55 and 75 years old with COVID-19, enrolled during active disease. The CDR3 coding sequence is TGTGCCTGGATGGGCGGGTTAAGTGGCACAGATACGCAGTATTTT. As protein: CAWMGGLSGTDTQYF.